This TCR beta chain stems from a study of T cell responses to AZD1222 COVID-19 vaccine. Findings and caveats of the study: It was only six AZD1222 recipients who were seropositive at baseline. The study reported that nearly half of spike-specific TCRs target unmutated variant regions. Possibly, clonal diversity was underestimated; donors were largely white British and included more females.

Produced via immunoSEQ multiplex PCR; TCRdb's table is partial and in-frame only. The data hold approximately 150,000 clones, with about 86% observed a single time. With respect to this clone: What it recognizes is unknown.

This CDR3 comprises 15 residues. V was trimmed by 1 base and J by 2 bases, leaving 9 bases between them. In germline, CDR1 is SEHNR, CDR2 FQNEAQ (reference sequence). The sample in question was peripheral blood, obtained 28 days after the second AZD1222 dose. The sequence derives from an adult who received the AZD1222 COVID-19 vaccine. V gene TRBV7-9 combines with J gene TRBJ1-3, with D uncertain. This chain's CDR3 is CASSLEQLAGNTIYF. CDR3 DNA sequence: TGTGCCAGCAGCTTAGAACAGCTAGCTGGAAACACCATATATTTT. Full variable domain (missing parts from reference TRBV7-9 and TRBJ1-3): DTGVSQNPRHKITKRGQNVTFRCDPISEHNRLYWYRQTLGQGPEFLTYFQNEAQLEKSRLLSDRFSAERPKGSFSTLEIQRTEQGDSAMYLCASSLEQLAGNTIYFGEGSWLTVV.